The subject of this entry is one TCR beta chain. Its antigen is currently unknown. It was with 60 Vbeta and 13 Jbeta primers that the PCR ran. Some clones are missing from TCRdb's copy, which holds only in-frame ones; the method was immunoSEQ multiplex PCR. The sample lists under 140,000 clones, approximately 82% seen once, with roughly 13% in the top ten. The source of the sample is a study of cytomegalovirus exposure and HLA in healthy donors. Broader study findings: The study dropped some indistinguishable V segments, TRBV6-2 and TRBV6-3 among them.

Germline CDR1 reads MNHNY; CDR2 reads SVGAGI (reference sequence). CDR3 size: 13 residues. The ends were cut back, 2 bases at V and 5 bases at J, with 10 bases in the middle. The sequenced sample was PBMCs. This rearrangement joins TRBV6-6 to TRBJ2-7; the D gene is possibly TRBD1 (6 bases). This TCR was sampled from a man aged 25-45 years in good health and CMV-seropositive. The CDR3 DNA reads as TGTGCCAGCAGTTACGACAGGCTCCACGAGCAGTACTTC. It yields the protein CASSYDRLHEQYF.